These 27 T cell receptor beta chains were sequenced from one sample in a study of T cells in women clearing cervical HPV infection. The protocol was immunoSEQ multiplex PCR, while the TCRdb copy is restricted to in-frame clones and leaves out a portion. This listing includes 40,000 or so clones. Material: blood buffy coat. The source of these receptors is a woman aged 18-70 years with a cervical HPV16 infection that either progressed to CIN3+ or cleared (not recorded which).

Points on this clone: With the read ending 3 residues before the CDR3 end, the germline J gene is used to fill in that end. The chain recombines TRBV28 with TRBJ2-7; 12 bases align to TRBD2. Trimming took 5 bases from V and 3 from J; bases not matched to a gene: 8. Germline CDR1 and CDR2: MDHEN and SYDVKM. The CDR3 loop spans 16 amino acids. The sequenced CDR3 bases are TGTGCCAGCAGTCTTCCAGGGACTAGCGGGTTCTACGAG. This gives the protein CASSLPGTSGFYE. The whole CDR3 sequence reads CASSLPGTSGFYEQYF. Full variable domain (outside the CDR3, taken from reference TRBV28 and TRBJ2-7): DVKVTQSSRYLVKRTGEKVFLECVQDMDHENMFWYRQDPGLGLRLIYFSYDVKMKEKGDIPEGYSVSREKKERFSLILESASTNQTSMYLCASSLPGTSGFYEQYFGPGTRLTVT.

CDR3 in amino acids: CASSSRQGYNSPLFF. Incomplete CDR3 DNA: TGTGCCAGTAGTTCAAGACAGGGATATAATTCACCG. V and J are TRBV19 and TRBJ2-2, with 7 bases that match TRBD1. The read comes to an end 3 residues before the CDR3 does, leaving the germline J gene to fill in the end. The CDR3 runs to 15 residues. CDR1 and CDR2 from the germline V gene are LNHDA and SQIVND (reference sequence).

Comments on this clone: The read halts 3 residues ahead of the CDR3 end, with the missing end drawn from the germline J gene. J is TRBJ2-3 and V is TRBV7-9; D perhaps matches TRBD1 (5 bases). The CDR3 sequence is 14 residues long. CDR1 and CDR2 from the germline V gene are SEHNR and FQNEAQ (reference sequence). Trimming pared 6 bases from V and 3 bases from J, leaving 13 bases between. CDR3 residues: CASSPGYGTDTQYF. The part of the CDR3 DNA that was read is TGTGCCAGCAGTCCAGGGTACGGAACAGATACG.

The CDR3 region is CASSLASRGGDTQYF. The covered CDR3 bases are TGTGCCAGCAGTTTAGCCTCGCGGGGAGGAGATACG. The chain recombines TRBV28 with TRBJ2-3; D perhaps matches TRBD2 (6 bases). The observed sequence ends 3 residues before the CDR3 terminus, with the missing tail filled in from the germline J gene. Per the germline V gene, CDR1 is MDHEN and CDR2 is SYDVKM. The CDR3 totals 15 residues. V shed 2 bases and J shed 5 bases, with 14 bases lying between them.

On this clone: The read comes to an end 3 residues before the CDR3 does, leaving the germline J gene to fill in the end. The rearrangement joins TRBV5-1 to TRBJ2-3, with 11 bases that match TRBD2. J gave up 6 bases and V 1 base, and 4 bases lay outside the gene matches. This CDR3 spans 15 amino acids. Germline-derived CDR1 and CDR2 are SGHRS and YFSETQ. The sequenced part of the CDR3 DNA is TGCGCCAGCAGCTTGACTAGCGGGAGTCTGGATACG. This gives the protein CASSLTSGSLDT. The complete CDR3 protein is CASSLTSGSLDTQYF.

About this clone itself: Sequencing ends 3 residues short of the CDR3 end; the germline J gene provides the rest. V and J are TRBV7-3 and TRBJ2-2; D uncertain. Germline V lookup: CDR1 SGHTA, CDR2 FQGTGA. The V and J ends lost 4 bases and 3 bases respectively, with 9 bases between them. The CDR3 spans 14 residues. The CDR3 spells CASSSGIYTGELFF. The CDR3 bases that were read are TGTGCCAGCAGCTCGGGTATATACACCGGGGAG.

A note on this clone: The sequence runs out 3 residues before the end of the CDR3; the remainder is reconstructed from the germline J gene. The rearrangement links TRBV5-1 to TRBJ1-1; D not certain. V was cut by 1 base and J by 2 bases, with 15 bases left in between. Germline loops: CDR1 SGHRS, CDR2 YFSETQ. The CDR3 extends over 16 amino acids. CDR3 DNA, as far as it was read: TGCGCCAGCAGCTTGTCTTTGGACGGGGAAAACACTGAA. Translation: CASSLSLDGENTE. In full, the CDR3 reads CASSLSLDGENTEAFF.

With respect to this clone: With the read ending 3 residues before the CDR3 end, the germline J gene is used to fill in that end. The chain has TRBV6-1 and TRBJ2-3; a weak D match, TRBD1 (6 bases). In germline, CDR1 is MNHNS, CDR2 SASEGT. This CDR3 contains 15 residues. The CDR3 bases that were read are TGTGCCAGCAGTGAACAAACAGGGAGTGGGCAGCCG. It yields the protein CASSEQTGSGQP. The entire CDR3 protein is CASSEQTGSGQPQYF.

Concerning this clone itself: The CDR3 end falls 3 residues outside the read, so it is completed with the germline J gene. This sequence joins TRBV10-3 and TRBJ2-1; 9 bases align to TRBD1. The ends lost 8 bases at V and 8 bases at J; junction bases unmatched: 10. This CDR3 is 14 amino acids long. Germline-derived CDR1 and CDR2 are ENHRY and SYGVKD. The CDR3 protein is CAIGGLQGADEQFF. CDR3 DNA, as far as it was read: TGTGCCATCGGCGGGTTACAGGGGGCGGATGAG.

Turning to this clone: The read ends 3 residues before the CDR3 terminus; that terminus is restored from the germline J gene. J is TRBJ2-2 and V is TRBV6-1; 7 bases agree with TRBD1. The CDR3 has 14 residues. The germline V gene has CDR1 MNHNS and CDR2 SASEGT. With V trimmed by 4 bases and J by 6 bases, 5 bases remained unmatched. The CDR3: CASSGQGNAGELFF. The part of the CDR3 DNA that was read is TGTGCCAGCAGTGGACAGGGTAATGCCGGGGAG.

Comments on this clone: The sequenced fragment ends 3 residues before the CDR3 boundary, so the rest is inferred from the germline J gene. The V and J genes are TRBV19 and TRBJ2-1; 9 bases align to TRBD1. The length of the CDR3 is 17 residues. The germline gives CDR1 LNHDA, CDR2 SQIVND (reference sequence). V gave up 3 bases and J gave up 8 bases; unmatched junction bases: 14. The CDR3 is CASSMGQGTGFRDEQFF. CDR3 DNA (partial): TGTGCCAGTAGTATGGGCCAGGGGACAGGGTTTCGCGATGAG.

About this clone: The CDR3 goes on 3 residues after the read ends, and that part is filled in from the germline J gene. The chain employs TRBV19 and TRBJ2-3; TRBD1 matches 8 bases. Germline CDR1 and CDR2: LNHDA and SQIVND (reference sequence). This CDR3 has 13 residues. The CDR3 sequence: CASSKDREETQYF. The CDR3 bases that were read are TGTGCCAGTTCCAAGGACAGGGAAGAGACG.

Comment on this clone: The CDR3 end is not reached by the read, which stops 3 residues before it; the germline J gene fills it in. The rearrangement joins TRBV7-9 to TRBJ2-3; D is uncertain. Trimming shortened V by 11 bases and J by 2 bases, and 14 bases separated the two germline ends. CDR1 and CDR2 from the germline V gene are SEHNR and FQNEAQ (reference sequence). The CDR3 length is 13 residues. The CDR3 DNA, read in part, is TGTGCCTTGGGCCGATGGTCCACAGATACG. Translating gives CALGRWSTDT. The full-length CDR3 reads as CALGRWSTDTQYF.

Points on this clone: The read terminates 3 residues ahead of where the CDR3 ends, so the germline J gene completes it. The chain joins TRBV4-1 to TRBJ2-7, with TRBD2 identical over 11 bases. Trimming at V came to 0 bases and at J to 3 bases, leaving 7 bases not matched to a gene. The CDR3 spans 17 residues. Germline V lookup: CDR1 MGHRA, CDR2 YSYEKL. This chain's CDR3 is CASSQDRSGTSGYEQYF. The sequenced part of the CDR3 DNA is TGCGCCAGCAGCCAAGATCGGTCAGGGACTAGCGGCTACGAG.

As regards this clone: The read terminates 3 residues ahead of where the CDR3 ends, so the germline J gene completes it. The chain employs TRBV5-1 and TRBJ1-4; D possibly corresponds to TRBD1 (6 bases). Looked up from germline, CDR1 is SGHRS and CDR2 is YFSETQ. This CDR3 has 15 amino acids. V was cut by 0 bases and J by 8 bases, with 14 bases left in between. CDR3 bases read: TGCGCCAGCAGCTTGGAGCCGGGTAGGGGGGAAAAA. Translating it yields CASSLEPGRGEK. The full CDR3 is CASSLEPGRGEKLFF.

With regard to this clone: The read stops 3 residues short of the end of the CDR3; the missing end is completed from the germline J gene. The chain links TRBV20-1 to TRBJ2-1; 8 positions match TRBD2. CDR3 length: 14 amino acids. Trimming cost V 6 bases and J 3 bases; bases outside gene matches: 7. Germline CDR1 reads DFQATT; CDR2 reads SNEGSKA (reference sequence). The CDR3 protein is CSAHSGAGYNEQFF. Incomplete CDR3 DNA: TGCAGTGCCCATAGCGGGGCCGGCTACAATGAG.

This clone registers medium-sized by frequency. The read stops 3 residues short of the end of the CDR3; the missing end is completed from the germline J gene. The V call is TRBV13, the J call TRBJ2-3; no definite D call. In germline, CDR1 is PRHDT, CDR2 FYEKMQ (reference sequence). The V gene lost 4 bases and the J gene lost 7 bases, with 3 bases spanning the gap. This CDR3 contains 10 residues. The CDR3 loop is CASSSNTQYF. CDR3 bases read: TGTGCCAGCAGCTCCAATACG.

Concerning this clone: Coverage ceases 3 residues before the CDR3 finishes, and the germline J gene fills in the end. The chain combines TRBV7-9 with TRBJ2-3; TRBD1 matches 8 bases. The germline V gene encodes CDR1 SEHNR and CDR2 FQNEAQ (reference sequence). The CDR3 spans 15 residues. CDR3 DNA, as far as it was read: TGTGCCAGCAGCCTGGGGACAGGCCGGAATCAGCCG. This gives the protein CASSLGTGRNQP. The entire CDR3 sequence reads CASSLGTGRNQPQYF.

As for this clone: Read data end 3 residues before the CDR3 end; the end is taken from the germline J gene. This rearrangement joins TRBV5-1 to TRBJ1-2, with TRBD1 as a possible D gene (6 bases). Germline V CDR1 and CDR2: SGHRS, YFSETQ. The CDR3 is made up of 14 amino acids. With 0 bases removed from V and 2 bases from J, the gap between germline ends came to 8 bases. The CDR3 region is CASSLGGLNYGYTF. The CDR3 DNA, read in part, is TGCGCCAGCAGCTTGGGGGGGCTCAACTATGGC.

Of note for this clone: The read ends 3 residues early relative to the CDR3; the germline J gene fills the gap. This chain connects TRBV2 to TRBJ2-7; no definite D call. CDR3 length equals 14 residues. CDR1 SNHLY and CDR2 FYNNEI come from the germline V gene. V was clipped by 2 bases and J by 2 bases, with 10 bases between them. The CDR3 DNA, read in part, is TGTGCCAGCAGTGAAAGGCAGTCCCCCTACGAG. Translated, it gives CASSERQSPYE. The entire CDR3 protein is CASSERQSPYEQYF.

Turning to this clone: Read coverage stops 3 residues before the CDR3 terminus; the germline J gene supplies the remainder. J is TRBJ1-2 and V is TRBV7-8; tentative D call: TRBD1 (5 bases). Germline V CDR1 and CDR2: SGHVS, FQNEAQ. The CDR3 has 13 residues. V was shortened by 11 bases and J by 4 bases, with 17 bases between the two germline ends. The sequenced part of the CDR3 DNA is TGTGCCTGCTTTGGGGCAAGCGCCTATGGC. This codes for CACFGASAYG. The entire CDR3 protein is CACFGASAYGYTF.

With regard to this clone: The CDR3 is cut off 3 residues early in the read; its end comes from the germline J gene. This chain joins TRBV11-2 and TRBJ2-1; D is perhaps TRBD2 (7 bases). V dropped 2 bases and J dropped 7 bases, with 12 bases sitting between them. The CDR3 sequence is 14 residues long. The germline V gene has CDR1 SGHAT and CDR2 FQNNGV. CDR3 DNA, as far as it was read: TGTGCCAGCAGCTTAAGAGGGGGGGCGAATGAG. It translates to CASSLRGGANE. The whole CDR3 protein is CASSLRGGANEQFF.

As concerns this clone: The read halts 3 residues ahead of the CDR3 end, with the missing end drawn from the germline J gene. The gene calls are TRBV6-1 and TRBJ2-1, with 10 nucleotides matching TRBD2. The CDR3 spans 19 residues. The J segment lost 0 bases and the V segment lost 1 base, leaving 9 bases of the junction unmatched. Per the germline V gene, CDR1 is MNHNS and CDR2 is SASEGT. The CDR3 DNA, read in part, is TGTGCCAGCAGTGAAGAACTAGCGGGATCAGCGAGCTCCTACAATGAG. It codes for CASSEELAGSASSYNE. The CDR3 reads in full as CASSEELAGSASSYNEQFF.

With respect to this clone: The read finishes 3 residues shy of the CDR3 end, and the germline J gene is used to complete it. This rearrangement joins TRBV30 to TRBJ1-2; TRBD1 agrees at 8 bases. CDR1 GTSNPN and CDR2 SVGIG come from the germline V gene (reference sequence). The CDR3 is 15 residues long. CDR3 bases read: TGTGCCTGGAGTGTCGATTCGACAGGGGTGAGCGAC. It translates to CAWSVDSTGVSD. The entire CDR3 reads CAWSVDSTGVSDYTF.

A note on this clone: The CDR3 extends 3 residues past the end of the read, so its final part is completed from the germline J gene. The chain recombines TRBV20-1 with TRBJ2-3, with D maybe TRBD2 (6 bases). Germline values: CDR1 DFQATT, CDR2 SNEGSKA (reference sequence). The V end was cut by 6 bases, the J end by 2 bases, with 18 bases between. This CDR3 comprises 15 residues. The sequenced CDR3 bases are TGCAGTGCCCTGGACTACAGTCTATACACAGATACG. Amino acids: CSALDYSLYTDT. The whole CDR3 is CSALDYSLYTDTQYF.

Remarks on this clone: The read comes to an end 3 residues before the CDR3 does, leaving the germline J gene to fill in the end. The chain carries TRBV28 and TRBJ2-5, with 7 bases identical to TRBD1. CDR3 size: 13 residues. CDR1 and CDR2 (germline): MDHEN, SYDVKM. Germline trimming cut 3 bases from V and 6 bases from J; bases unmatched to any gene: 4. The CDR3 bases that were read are TGTGCCAGCAGTTTGGGACAGACCAAGACC. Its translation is CASSLGQTKT. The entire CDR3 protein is CASSLGQTKTQYF.

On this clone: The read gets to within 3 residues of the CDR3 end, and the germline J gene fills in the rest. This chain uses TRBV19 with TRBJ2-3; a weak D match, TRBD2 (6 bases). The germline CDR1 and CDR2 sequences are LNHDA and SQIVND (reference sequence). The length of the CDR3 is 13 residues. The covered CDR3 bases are TGTGCCAGTGTCCAGGGAGGAGATCAGCCG. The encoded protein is CASVQGGDQP. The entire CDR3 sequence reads CASVQGGDQPQYF.